The 17 T cell receptor beta chains below were found in one sample sequenced in a study of cytomegalovirus exposure and HLA in healthy donors. It was with 60 Vbeta and 13 Jbeta primers that the PCR ran. Profiling relied on immunoSEQ multiplex PCR, and the TCRdb table lists in-frame clones only, not all of them. The sample lists 130,000 to 150,000 clones, 78% occurring once. What was sequenced was PBMCs. These receptors originate from a female donor in good health and CMV-seronegative.

The rearrangement links TRBV19 to TRBJ2-5, with D tentatively TRBD2 (5 bases). CDR1 and CDR2 from the germline V gene are LNHDA and SQIVND (reference sequence). The CDR3 consists of 14 residues. Trimming shortened V by 3 bases and J by 5 bases, and 13 bases separated the two germline ends. CDR3: CASSMDRSGETQYF. CDR3 DNA: TGTGCCAGTAGTATGGACCGCTCGGGGGAGACCCAGTACTTC. The variable domain in full, with the rest retrieved from reference TRBV19 and TRBJ2-5, is DGGITQSPKYLFRKEGQNVTLSCEQNLNHDAMYWYRQDPGQGLRLIYYSQIVNDFQKGDIAEGYSVSREKKESFPLTVTSAQKNPTAFYLCASSMDRSGETQYFGPGTRLLVL.

This clone has a single count. The rearrangement links TRBV19 to TRBJ2-3, with unresolved D. Germline values: CDR1 LNHDA, CDR2 SQIVND (reference sequence). This CDR3 comprises 12 residues. The V end lost 5 bases, the J end lost 5 bases, and 8 bases lay between the germline ends. CDR3 nucleotides: TGTGCCAGTAGTCACTATCGAGATACGCAGTATTTT. Its translation is CASSHYRDTQYF.

This chain links TRBV18 with TRBJ1-1; D may be TRBD1 (5 bases). V was shortened by 0 bases and J by 0 bases, with 14 bases between the two germline ends. The CDR3 is 17 residues long. Looked up from germline, CDR1 is KGHSH and CDR2 is LQKENI. The DNA for the CDR3 is TGTGCCAGCTCACCACCGAACAGGCGGCCCATGAACACTGAAGCTTTCTTT. The encoded protein is CASSPPNRRPMNTEAFF.

This clone has just a few counts. This chain joins TRBV6-6 and TRBJ1-6; tentatively, D is TRBD1 (5 bases). V was clipped by 7 bases and J by 5 bases, with 9 bases between them. The CDR3 covers 13 residues. Germline V gives CDR1 MNHNY, CDR2 SVGAGI (reference sequence). CDR3 sequence (DNA): TGTGCCAGCACAGGGAACGATAATTCACCCCTCCACTTT. Translating it yields CASTGNDNSPLHF.

The chain links TRBV28 to TRBJ2-3, with 7 bases fitting TRBD1. This CDR3 region has 14 residues. Losses at the gene ends were 8 bases for V and 3 bases for J; bases not matched to a gene: 8. CDR1 and CDR2 from the germline V gene are MDHEN and SYDVKM. For the CDR3, the DNA is TGTGCCAGCGGTAGACAGGGTGGGACAGATACGCAGTATTTT. It yields the protein CASGRQGGTDTQYF. Variable domain in full (rest from reference TRBV28 and TRBJ2-3): DVKVTQSSRYLVKRTGEKVFLECVQDMDHENMFWYRQDPGLGLRLIYFSYDVKMKEKGDIPEGYSVSREKKERFSLILESASTNQTSMYLCASGRQGGTDTQYFGPGTRLTVL.

This chain links TRBV5-1 with TRBJ1-2; D is undetermined. Germline assignment: CDR1 SGHRS and CDR2 YFSETQ. Trimming pared 0 bases from V and 8 bases from J, leaving 14 bases between. The CDR3 has 14 amino acids. This CDR3 is CASSLDGPHQGYTF. The CDR3 region has the DNA TGCGCCAGCAGCTTGGATGGGCCACATCAAGGCTACACCTTC.

The rearrangement uses TRBV6-5 and TRBJ2-1, with a weak D call TRBD2 (6 bases). Trimming removed 5 bases from V and 3 bases from J, with 11 bases in between. The germline V gene has CDR1 MNHEY and CDR2 SVGAGI. The CDR3 runs 14 residues. This chain's CDR3 is CASSTGGSYNEQFF. Here the CDR3 DNA reads TGTGCCAGCAGTACAGGAGGGAGCTACAATGAGCAGTTCTTC.

J is TRBJ1-2 and V is TRBV21-1; TRBD1, the D gene given by the table, was not confirmed from the DNA. TRBV21-1 is a pseudogene locus. The CDR3 has 17 amino acids. In DNA, the CDR3 is TGTGCCAGCAGCGCACCCCTCCGGGACAGGGGCAACTATGGCTACACCTTC. Its translation is CASSAPLRDRGNYGYTF.

J is TRBJ2-1 and V is TRBV7-9, with 10 bases matching TRBD2. J gave up 7 bases and V 3 bases, and 9 bases lay outside the gene matches. Germline V gene sequence: CDR1 SEHNR, CDR2 FQNEAQ (reference sequence). The CDR3 loop spans 16 amino acids. The CDR3 bases are TGTGCCAGCAGCTTCAGAGCGGGAGGGCCAAGGAATGAGCAGTTCTTC. The encoded protein is CASSFRAGGPRNEQFF.

This chain connects TRBV28 to TRBJ1-5, with a tentative D call TRBD1 (6 bases). Trimming left V 9 bases short and J 7 bases short, with 16 bases between. This CDR3 is 13 amino acids long. Germline-derived CDR1 and CDR2 are MDHEN and SYDVKM. Here the CDR3 reads CASGQLLQQPQHF. CDR3 nucleotides: TGTGCCAGTGGACAGCTCCTACAACAGCCCCAGCATTTT.

V is TRBV28 and J is TRBJ1-5; no firm D call. Germline CDR1 MDHEN, CDR2 SYDVKM. Trimming took off 5 bases at V and 4 bases at J, with 15 bases between the two ends. This CDR3 has 15 residues. CDR3 DNA: TGTGCCAGCAGTCCAGGCCCTGAGTTTAATCAGCCCCAGCATTTT. Residues: CASSPGPEFNQPQHF.

This clone was seen only a few times. The CDR3: CASSLGTGEAFF. In DNA form, the CDR3 reads TGTGCCAGCAGTTTAGGGACAGGTGAAGCTTTCTTT. V and J are TRBV6-6 and TRBJ1-1; TRBD1 matches at 8 bases. This CDR3 has 12 residues. Germline CDR1 is MNHNY and CDR2 is SVGAGI (reference sequence). The junction had 2 bases not matched to a gene; V was cut back by 4 bases and J by 7 bases.

This clone turned up a few times. The V and J genes are TRBV28 and TRBJ1-1; 11 bases are a match to TRBD1. Trimming cost V 8 bases and J 6 bases; bases outside gene matches: 5. Per germline, CDR1 MDHEN and CDR2 SYDVKM. There are 13 residues in the CDR3. Here the CDR3 DNA reads TGTGCCAGCTGTGGACAGGGGGCCGCTGAAGCTTTCTTT. It translates to CASCGQGAAEAFF.

V gene TRBV12-5 combines with J gene TRBJ1-2; D perhaps matches TRBD1 (6 bases). The length of the CDR3 is 17 residues. The V end was cut by 0 bases, the J end by 4 bases, with 18 bases between. Germline lookup yields CDR1 LGHNT and CDR2 FRNRAP. As DNA, the CDR3 is TGTGCTAGTGGTTTGGTACTGGCAGGGAAGGGGGTCTATGGCTACACCTTC. It yields the protein CASGLVLAGKGVYGYTF.

The chain employs TRBV4-1 and TRBJ2-7; tentatively, D is TRBD2 (5 bases). The CDR3 spans 15 residues. The germline V gene has CDR1 MGHRA and CDR2 YSYEKL. Trimming removed 5 bases from V and 2 bases from J, with 16 bases in between. The CDR3 here is CASSSGLLGAYEQYF. As DNA, the CDR3 is TGCGCCAGCAGCTCCGGACTCCTCGGGGCCTACGAGCAGTACTTC.

V and J are TRBV27 and TRBJ1-2, with D tentatively TRBD1 (6 bases). From germline, CDR1 is MNHEY and CDR2 SMNVEV (reference sequence). V lost 7 bases and J lost 4, with 13 bases in between. This CDR3 region has 13 residues. The CDR3 DNA follows: TGTGCCAGCATGGGAGGGGGGTCCTATGGCTACACCTTC. This sequence encodes CASMGGGSYGYTF.

The CDR3 nucleotides are TGTGCCAGCAGTGCCGACAGGGGGGGCTACACCTTC. Its translation is CASSADRGGYTF. The V gene is TRBV6-5, the J gene TRBJ1-2, with 9 bases that match TRBD1. The CDR3 is made up of 12 amino acids. Germline V gene sequence: CDR1 MNHEY, CDR2 SVGAGI. J gave up 8 bases and V 5 bases, and 3 bases lay outside the gene matches.